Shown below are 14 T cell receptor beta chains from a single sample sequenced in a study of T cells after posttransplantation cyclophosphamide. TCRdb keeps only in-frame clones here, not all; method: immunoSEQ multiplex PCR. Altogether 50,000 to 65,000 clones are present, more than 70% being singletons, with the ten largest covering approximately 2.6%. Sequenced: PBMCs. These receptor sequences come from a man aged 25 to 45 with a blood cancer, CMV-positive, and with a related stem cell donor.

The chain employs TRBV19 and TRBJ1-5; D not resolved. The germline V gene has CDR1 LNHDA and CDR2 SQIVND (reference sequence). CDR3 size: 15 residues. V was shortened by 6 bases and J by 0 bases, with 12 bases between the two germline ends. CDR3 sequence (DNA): TGTGCCAGTAGACCCGCAGTTAATAGCAATCAGCCCCAGCATTTT. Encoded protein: CASRPAVNSNQPQHF.

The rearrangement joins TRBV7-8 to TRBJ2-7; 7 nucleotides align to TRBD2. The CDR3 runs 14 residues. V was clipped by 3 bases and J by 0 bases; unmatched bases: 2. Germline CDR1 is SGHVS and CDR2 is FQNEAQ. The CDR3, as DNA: TGTGCCAGCAGCTTTAGCGGGTCCTCCTACGAGCAGTACTTC. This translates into CASSFSGSSYEQYF.

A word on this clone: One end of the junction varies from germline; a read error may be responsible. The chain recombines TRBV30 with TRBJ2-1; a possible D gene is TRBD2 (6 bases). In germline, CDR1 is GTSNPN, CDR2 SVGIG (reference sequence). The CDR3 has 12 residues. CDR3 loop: CAWSFYTGVCLF. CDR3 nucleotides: TGTGCCTGGAGTTTTTATACGGGAGTATGTCTCTTC.

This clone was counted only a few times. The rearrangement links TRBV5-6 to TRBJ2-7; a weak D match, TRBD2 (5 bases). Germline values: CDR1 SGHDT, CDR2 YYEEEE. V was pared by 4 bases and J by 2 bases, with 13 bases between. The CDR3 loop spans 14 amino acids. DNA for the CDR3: TGTGCCAGCAGCCAATGGGGAGCTGCCTACGAGCAGTACTTC. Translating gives CASSQWGAAYEQYF.

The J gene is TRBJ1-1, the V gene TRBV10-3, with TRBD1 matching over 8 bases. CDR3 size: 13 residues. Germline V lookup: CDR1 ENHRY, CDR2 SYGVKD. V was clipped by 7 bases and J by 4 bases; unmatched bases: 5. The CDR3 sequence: CAIKGQGPTEAFF. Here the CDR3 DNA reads TGTGCCATCAAAGGACAGGGACCCACTGAAGCTTTCTTT.

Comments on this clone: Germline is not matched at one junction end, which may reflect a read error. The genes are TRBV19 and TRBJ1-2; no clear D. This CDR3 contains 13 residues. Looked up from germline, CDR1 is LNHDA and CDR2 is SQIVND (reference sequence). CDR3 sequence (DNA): TGTGCCAGCAGTAACCAGGTGACTACGGGCTACACCTTC. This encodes CASSNQVTTGYTF.

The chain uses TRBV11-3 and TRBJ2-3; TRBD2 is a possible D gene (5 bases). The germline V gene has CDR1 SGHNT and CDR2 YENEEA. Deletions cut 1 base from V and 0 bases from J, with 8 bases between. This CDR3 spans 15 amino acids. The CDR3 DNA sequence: TGTGCCAGCAGCTTAGTTGGCGGGAGCACAGATACGCAGTATTTT. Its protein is CASSLVGGSTDTQYF.

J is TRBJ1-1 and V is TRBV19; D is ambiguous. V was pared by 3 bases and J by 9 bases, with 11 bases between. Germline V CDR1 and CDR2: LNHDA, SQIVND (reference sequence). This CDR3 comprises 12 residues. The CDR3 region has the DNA TGTGCCAGTAGTATTGGGGAGGGAAAAGCTTTCTTT. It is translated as CASSIGEGKAFF.

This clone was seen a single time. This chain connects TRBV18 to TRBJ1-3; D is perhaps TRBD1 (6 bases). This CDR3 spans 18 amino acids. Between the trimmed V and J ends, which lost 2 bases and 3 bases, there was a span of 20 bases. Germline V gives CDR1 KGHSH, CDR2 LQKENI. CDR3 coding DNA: TGTGCCAGCTCACCAACCCCAAGCGCAGGGGCGGGTGGAAACACCATATATTTT. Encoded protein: CASSPTPSAGAGGNTIYF.

The CDR3 nucleotides are TGTGCCAGCAGCTCTAACAGGGGCTCCTACGAGCAGTACTTC. Its protein is CASSSNRGSYEQYF. The V and J genes are TRBV7-2 and TRBJ2-7, with TRBD1 matching over 7 bases. There are 14 residues in the CDR3. V was clipped by 4 bases and J by 0 bases; unmatched bases: 3. Germline V gene sequence: CDR1 SGHTA, CDR2 FQGNSA.

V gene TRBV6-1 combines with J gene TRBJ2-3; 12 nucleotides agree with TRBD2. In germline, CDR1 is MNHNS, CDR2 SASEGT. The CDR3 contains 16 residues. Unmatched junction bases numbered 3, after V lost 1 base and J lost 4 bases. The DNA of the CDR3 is TGTGCCAGCAGTGAAGAACTAGCGGGAGGCCCAGATACGCAGTATTTT. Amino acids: CASSEELAGGPDTQYF.

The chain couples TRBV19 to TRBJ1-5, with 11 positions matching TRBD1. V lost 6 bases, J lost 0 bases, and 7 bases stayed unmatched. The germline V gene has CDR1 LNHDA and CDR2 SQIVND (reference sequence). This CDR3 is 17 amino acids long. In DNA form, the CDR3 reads TGTGCCAGTAGCCCCAGGGACAGGGGGTATAGCAATCAGCCCCAGCATTTT. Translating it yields CASSPRDRGYSNQPQHF. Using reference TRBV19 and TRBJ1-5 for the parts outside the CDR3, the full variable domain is DGGITQSPKYLFRKEGQNVTLSCEQNLNHDAMYWYRQDPGQGLRLIYYSQIVNDFQKGDIAEGYSVSREKKESFPLTVTSAQKNPTAFYLCASSPRDRGYSNQPQHFGDGTRLSIL.

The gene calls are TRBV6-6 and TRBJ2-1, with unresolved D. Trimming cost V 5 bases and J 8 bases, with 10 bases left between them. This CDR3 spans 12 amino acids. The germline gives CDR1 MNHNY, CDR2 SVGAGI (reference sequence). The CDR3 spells CASSPQSHEQFF. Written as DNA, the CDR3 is TGTGCCAGCAGTCCGCAAAGCCATGAGCAGTTCTTC.

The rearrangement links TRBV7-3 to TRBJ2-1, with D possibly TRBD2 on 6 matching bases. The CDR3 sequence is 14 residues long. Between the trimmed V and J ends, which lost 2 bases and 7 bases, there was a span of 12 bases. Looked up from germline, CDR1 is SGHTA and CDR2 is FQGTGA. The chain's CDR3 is CASSLGGALNEQFF. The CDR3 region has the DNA TGTGCCAGCAGCTTAGGAGGGGCCCTGAATGAGCAGTTCTTC.